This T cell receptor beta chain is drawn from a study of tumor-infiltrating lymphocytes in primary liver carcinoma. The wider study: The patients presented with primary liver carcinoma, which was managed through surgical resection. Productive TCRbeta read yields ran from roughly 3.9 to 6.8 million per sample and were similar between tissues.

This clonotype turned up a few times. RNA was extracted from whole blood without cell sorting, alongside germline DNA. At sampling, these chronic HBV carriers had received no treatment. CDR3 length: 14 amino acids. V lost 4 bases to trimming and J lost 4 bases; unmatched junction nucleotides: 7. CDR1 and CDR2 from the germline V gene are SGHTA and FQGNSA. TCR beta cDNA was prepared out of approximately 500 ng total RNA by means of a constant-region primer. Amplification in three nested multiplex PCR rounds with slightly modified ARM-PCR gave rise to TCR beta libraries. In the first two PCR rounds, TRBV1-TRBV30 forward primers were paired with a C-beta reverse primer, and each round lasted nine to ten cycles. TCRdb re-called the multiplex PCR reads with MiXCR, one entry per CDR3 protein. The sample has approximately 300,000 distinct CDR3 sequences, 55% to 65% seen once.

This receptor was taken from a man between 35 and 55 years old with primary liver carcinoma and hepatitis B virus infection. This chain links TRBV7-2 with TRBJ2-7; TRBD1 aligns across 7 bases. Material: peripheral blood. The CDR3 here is CASSSQGVVYEQYF. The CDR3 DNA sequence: TGTGCCAGCAGCTCGCAGGGGGTGGTATACGAGCAGTACTTC. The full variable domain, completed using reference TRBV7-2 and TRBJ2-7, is GAGVSQSPSNKVTEKGKDVELRCDPISGHTALYWYRQSLGQGLEFLIYFQGNSAPDKSGLPSDRFSAERTGGSVSTLTIQRTQQEDSAVYLCASSSQGVVYEQYFGPGTRLTVT.